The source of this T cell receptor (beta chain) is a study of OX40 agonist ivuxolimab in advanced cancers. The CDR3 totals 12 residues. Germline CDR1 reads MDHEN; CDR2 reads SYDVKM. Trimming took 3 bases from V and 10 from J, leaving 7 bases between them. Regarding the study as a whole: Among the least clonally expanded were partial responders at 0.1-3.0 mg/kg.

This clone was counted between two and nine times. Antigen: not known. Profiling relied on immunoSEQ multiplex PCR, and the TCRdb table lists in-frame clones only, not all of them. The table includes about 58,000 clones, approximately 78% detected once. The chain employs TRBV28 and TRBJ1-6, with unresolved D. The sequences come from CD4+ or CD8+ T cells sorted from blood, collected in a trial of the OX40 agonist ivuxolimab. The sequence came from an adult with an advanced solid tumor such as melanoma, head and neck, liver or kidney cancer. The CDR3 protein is CASSFLGSPLHF. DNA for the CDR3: TGTGCCAGCAGTTTCTTGGGATCACCCCTCCACTTT.